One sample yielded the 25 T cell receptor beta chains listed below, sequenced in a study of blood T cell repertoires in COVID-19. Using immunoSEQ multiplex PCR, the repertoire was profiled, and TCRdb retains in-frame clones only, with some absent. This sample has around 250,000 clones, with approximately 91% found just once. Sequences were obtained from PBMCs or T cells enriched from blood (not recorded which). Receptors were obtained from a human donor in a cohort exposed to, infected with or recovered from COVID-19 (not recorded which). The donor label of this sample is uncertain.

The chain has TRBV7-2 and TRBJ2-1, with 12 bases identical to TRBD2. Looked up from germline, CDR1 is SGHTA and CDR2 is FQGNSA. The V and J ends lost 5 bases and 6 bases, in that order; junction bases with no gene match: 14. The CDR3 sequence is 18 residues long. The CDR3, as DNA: TGTGCCAGCAGCGCCGACCGGGGCACTAGCGGGGGGTTCAATGAGCAGTTCTTC. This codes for CASSADRGTSGGFNEQFF.

The CDR3 here is CATSERQGKETQYF. CDR3 nucleotides: TGTGCCACCAGTGAGAGACAGGGGAAAGAGACCCAGTACTTC. The rearrangement links TRBV24-1 to TRBJ2-5; 8 positions match TRBD1. CDR1 is KGHDR and CDR2 is SFDVKD in the germline V gene. Losses at the gene ends were 4 bases for V and 3 bases for J; bases not matched to a gene: 3. The length of the CDR3 is 14 residues.

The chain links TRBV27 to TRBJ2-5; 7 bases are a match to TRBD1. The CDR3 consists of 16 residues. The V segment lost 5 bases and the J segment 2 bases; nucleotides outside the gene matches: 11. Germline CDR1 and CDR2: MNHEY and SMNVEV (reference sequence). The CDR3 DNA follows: TGTGCCAGCAGTATCAACAGCCAGGGGGTACAAGAGACCCAGTACTTC. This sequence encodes CASSINSQGVQETQYF.

CDR3 sequence: CASSIVLQGGNQPQHF. The CDR3 DNA is TGTGCCAGTAGTATAGTCTTACAGGGGGGCAATCAGCCCCAGCATTTT. The rearrangement links TRBV19 to TRBJ1-5; 8 bases are a match to TRBD1. The CDR3 spans 16 residues. CDR1 is LNHDA, CDR2 SQIVND, per germline (reference sequence). J gave up 2 bases and V 1 base, and 4 bases lay outside the gene matches.

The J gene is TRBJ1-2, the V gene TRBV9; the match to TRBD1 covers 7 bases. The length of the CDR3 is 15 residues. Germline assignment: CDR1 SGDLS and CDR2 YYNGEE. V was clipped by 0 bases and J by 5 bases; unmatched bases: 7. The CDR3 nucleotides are TGTGCCAGCAGCGTAGGTAGTGGACAGGAGTATGGCTACACCTTC. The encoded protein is CASSVGSGQEYGYTF.

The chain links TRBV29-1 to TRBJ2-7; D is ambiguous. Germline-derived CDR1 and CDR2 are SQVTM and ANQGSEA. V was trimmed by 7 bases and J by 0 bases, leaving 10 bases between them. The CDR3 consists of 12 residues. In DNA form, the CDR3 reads TGCAGCGCCCTAGGATCCTCCTACGAGCAGTACTTC. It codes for CSALGSSYEQYF.

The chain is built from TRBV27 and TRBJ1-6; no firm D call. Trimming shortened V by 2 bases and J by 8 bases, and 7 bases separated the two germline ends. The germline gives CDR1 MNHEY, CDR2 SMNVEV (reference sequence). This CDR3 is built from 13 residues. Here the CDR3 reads CASSLVRDSPLHF. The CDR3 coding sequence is TGTGCCAGCAGTTTAGTGAGAGATTCACCCCTCCACTTT.

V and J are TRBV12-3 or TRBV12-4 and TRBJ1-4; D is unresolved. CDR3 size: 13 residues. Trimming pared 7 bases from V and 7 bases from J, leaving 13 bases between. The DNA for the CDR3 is TGTGCCAGCACCATGGACTCAGGTGAAAAACTGTTTTTT. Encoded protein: CASTMDSGEKLFF.

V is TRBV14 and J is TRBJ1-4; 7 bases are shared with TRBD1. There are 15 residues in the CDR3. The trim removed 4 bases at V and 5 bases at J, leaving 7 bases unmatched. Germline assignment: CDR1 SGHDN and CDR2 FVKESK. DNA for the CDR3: TGTGCCAGCAGCCCGCACAGGGGACAAAATGAAAAACTGTTTTTT. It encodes CASSPHRGQNEKLFF. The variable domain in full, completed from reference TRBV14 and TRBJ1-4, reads EAGVTQFPSHSVIEKGQTVTLRCDPISGHDNLYWYRRVMGKEIKFLLHFVKESKQDESGMPNNRFLAERTGGTYSTLKVQPAELEDSGVYFCASSPHRGQNEKLFFGSGTQLSVL.

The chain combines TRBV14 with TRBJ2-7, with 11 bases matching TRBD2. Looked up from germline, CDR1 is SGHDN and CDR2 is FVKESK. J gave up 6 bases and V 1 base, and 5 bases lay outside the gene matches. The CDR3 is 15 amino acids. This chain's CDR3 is CASSQVAGGPAEQYF. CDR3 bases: TGTGCCAGCAGCCAAGTAGCGGGGGGGCCTGCCGAGCAGTACTTC. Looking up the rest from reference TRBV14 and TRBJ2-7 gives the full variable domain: EAGVTQFPSHSVIEKGQTVTLRCDPISGHDNLYWYRRVMGKEIKFLLHFVKESKQDESGMPNNRFLAERTGGTYSTLKVQPAELEDSGVYFCASSQVAGGPAEQYFGPGTRLTVT.

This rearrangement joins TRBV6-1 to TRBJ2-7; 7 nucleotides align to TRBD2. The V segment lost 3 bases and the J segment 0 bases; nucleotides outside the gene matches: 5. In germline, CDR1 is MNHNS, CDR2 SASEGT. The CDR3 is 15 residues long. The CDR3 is CASSDRDYLSYEQYF. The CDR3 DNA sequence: TGTGCCAGCAGTGATAGGGACTACCTCTCCTACGAGCAGTACTTC.

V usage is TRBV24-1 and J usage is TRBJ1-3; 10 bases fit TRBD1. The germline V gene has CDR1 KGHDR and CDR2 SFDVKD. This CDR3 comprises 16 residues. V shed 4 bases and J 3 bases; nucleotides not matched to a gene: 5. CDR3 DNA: TGTGCCACCAGTGAGGGGGACAGGGGTGTTGGAAACACCATATATTTT. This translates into CATSEGDRGVGNTIYF.

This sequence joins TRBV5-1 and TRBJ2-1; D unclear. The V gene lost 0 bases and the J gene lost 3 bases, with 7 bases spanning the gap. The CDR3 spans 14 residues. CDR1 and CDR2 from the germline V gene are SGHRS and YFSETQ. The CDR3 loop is CASSLDVSYNEQFF. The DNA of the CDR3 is TGCGCCAGCAGCTTGGACGTGAGCTACAATGAGCAGTTCTTC.

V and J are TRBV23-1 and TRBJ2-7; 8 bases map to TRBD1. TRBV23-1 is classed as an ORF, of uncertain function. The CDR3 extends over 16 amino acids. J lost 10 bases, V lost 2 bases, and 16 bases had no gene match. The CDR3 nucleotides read TGCGCCAGCAGTCAACGGCCCGAGACGACAGGGGTGGCACAGTACTTC. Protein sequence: CASSQRPETTGVAQYF.

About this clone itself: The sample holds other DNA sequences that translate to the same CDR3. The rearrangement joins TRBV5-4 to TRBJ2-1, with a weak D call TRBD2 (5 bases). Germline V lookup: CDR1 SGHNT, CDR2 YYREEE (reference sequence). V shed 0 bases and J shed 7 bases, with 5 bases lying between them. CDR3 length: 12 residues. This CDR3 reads CASSLAGNEQFF. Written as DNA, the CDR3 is TGTGCCAGCAGCTTGGCGGGAAATGAGCAGTTCTTC.

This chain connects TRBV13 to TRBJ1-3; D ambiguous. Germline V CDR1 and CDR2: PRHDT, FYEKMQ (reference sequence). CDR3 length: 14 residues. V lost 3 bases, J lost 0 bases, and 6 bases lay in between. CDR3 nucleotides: TGTGCCAGCAGCTTGCTAAGCTCTGGAAACACCATATATTTT. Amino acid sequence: CASSLLSSGNTIYF.

The CDR3 reads CASHRVRIDEQYF. The CDR3 nucleotides read TGTGCCAGCCACCGAGTGAGAATCGACGAGCAGTACTTC. The chain links TRBV2 to TRBJ2-7, with D unclear. The CDR3 consists of 13 residues. The ends were cut back, 8 bases at V and 5 bases at J, with 16 bases in the middle. Germline V gene sequence: CDR1 SNHLY, CDR2 FYNNEI.

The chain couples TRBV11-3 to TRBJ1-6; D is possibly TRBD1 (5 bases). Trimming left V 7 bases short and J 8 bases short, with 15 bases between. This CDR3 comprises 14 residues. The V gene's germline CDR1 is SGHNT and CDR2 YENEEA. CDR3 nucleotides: TGTGCCAGCACCCCGAACAGGAGACATTCACCCCTCCACTTT. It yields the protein CASTPNRRHSPLHF.

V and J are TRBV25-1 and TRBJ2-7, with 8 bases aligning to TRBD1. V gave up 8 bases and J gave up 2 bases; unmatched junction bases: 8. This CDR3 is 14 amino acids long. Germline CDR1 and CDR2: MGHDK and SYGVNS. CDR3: CASPGGAPTYEQYF. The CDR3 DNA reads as TGTGCCAGCCCAGGGGGCGCCCCCACCTACGAGCAGTACTTC.

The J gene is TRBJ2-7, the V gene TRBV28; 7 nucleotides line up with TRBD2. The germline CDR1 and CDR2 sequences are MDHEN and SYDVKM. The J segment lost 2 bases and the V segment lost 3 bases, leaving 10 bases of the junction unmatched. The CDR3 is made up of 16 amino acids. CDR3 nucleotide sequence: TGTGCCAGCAGTTTCGGGTTAGCGGGCCTCACCTACGAGCAGTACTTC. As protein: CASSFGLAGLTYEQYF.

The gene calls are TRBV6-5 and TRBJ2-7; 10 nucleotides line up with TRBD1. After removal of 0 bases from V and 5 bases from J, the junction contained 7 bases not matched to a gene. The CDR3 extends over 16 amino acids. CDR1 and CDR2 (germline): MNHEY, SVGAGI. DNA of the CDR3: TGTGCCAGCAGTTACTCTTCCGGGACAGGGGCGAACGAGCAGTACTTC. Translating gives CASSYSSGTGANEQYF.

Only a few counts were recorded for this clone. CDR3 nucleotide sequence: TGTGCCAGCAGCATGGGACAGGGGATAGAAAAACTGTTTTTT. It codes for CASSMGQGIEKLFF. The J gene is TRBJ1-4, the V gene TRBV11-2, with 10 bases fitting TRBD1. V lost 5 bases, J lost 8 bases, and 5 bases stayed unmatched. CDR3 length: 14 amino acids. Germline CDR1 is SGHAT and CDR2 is FQNNGV.

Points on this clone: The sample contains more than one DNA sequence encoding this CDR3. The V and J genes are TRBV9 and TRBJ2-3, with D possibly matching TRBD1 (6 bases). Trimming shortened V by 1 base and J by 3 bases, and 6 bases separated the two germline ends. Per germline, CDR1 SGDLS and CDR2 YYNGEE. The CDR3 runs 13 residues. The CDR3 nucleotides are TGTGCCAGCAGCGTACAGGGGACAGATACGCAGTATTTT. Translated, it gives CASSVQGTDTQYF.

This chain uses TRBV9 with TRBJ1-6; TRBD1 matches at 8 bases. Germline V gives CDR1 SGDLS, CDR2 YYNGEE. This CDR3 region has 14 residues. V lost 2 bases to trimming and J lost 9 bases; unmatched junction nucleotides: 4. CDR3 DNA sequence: TGTGCCAGCAGCGTCCGACAGGGGAGTTCACCCCTCCACTTT. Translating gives CASSVRQGSSPLHF.

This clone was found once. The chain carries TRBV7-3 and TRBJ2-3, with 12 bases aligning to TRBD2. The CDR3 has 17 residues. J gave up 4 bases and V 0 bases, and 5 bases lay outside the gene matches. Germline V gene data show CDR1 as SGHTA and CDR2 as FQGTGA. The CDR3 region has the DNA TGTGCCAGCAGCTTAACCCTAGCGGGGGGGCCGGCAGATACGCAGTATTTT. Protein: CASSLTLAGGPADTQYF.